These 28 T cell receptor beta chains came from one sample sequenced in a study of OX40 agonist ivuxolimab in advanced cancers. TCRdb's copy holds only in-frame clones and misses some; the assay was immunoSEQ multiplex PCR. The profile covers about 91,000 clones, with 85% to 90% appearing a single time and around 2% taken by the ten largest. The specimen was CD4+ or CD8+ T cells sorted from blood, collected in a trial of the OX40 agonist ivuxolimab. These receptors all stem from an adult with an advanced solid tumor such as melanoma, head and neck, liver or kidney cancer.

This chain joins TRBV2 and TRBJ2-3; 11 positions match TRBD2. The CDR3 sequence is 15 residues long. Trimming at V came to 6 bases and at J to 5 bases, leaving 7 bases not matched to a gene. The germline gives CDR1 SNHLY, CDR2 FYNNEI. The CDR3 sequence is CASRELAGERDTQYF. The CDR3 nucleotides read TGTGCCAGCAGAGAACTAGCGGGAGAGAGAGATACGCAGTATTTT.

The rearrangement uses TRBV10-2 and TRBJ1-5; no clear D. Trimming cost V 0 bases and J 0 bases, with 12 bases left between them. From germline, CDR1 is WSHSY and CDR2 SAAADI. The CDR3 consists of 17 residues. The CDR3 protein is CASSESTGLGSNQPQHF. CDR3 DNA: TGCGCCAGCAGTGAGTCGACTGGTCTTGGTAGCAATCAGCCCCAGCATTTT.

The V gene is TRBV20-1, the J gene TRBJ1-2, with D possibly matching TRBD1 (6 bases). CDR1 and CDR2 (germline): DFQATT, SNEGSKA (reference sequence). V was pared by 1 base and J by 8 bases, with 8 bases between. This CDR3 spans 11 amino acids. CDR3 in amino acids: CSARAGDGYTF. The CDR3 bases are TGCAGTGCTAGAGCAGGGGACGGCTACACCTTC.

The chain uses TRBV10-2 and TRBJ2-7; 10 bases map to TRBD2. The CDR3 has 14 residues. Trimming took 6 bases from V and 4 from J; bases not matched to a gene: 6. Germline lookup yields CDR1 WSHSY and CDR2 SAAADI. CDR3 DNA sequence: TGCGCCAGCAGACCGGGACTAGCGTTATACGAGCAGTACTTC. Translation gives CASRPGLALYEQYF.

The rearrangement links TRBV10-3 to TRBJ2-5; TRBD2 matches at 14 bases. The length of the CDR3 is 19 residues. Germline loops: CDR1 ENHRY, CDR2 SYGVKD. After removal of 7 bases from V and 1 base from J, the junction contained 14 bases not matched to a gene. DNA of the CDR3: TGTGCCATCACTTCAGCCCGACTAGCGGGAGGGGGTGGCCAAGAGACCCAGTACTTC. Translating it yields CAITSARLAGGGGQETQYF.

This clone was seen only a few times. The rearrangement uses TRBV12-2 and TRBJ2-7; the table's D gene call, TRBD2, was not cross checked with the DNA. TRBV12-2 is reported as a pseudogene. CDR3 length: 16 amino acids. CDR3 region: CASRLAWLGEVYEQYF. The DNA of the CDR3 is TGTGCAAGTCGCTTAGCGTGGTTGGGGGAGGTCTACGAGCAGTACTTC.

This chain's CDR3 is CASSLTRGRVSSNQPQHF. The CDR3, as DNA: TGTGCCAGCAGCTTAACAAGGGGGCGTGTGAGTAGCAATCAGCCCCAGCATTTT. J is TRBJ1-5 and V is TRBV13, with 7 positions matching TRBD1. CDR1 and CDR2 from the germline V gene are PRHDT and FYEKMQ (reference sequence). CDR3 length: 18 residues. J was trimmed by 0 bases and V by 2 bases; bases with no gene match: 10.

This chain connects TRBV2 to TRBJ2-2; 10 nucleotides align to TRBD1. In germline, CDR1 is SNHLY, CDR2 FYNNEI. Losses at the gene ends were 6 bases for V and 5 bases for J; bases not matched to a gene: 3. This CDR3 contains 14 residues. The CDR3 sequence is CASRTGGLTGELFF. CDR3 nucleotides: TGTGCCAGCAGGACAGGGGGCTTAACCGGGGAGCTGTTTTTT.

The chain uses TRBV7-9 and TRBJ2-1; no firm D call. This CDR3 region has 13 residues. Germline-derived CDR1 and CDR2 are SEHNR and FQNEAQ (reference sequence). Trimming took off 5 bases at V and 5 bases at J, with 10 bases between the two ends. This chain's CDR3 is CASSLSYNNEQFF. The CDR3 coding sequence is TGTGCCAGCAGCCTATCTTATAACAATGAGCAGTTCTTC.

This rearrangement joins TRBV6-1 to TRBJ2-7; D not resolved. There are 15 residues in the CDR3. The V and J ends lost 4 bases and 2 bases respectively, with 15 bases between them. Germline CDR1 reads MNHNS; CDR2 reads SASEGT. Here the CDR3 reads CASSGADHIPYEQYF. CDR3 in DNA: TGTGCCAGCAGTGGGGCGGACCATATCCCCTACGAGCAGTACTTC.

V usage is TRBV7-9 and J usage is TRBJ2-6, with TRBD2 matching 10 bases. This CDR3 comprises 18 residues. CDR1 SEHNR and CDR2 FQNEAQ come from the germline V gene (reference sequence). Trimming at V came to 7 bases and at J to 1 base, leaving 10 bases not matched to a gene. Here the CDR3 DNA reads TGTGCCAGCATCAAGAGGCCTAGCGGGAGTTCTGGGGCCAACGTCCTGACTTTC. This gives the protein CASIKRPSGSSGANVLTF.

The rearrangement joins TRBV5-1 to TRBJ2-3; 7 bases match TRBD1. Germline trimming cut 4 bases from V and 4 bases from J; bases unmatched to any gene: 0. CDR1 SGHRS and CDR2 YFSETQ come from the germline V gene. The CDR3 has 12 amino acids. The CDR3 region has the DNA TGCGCCAGCAGCGGGACAGCAGATACGCAGTATTTT. It encodes CASSGTADTQYF.

The chain recombines TRBV9 with TRBJ1-3; D remains unclear. Germline-derived CDR1 and CDR2 are SGDLS and YYNGEE. Trimming stripped 0 bases from V and 3 bases from J, with 10 bases between. The CDR3 has 15 residues. CDR3 region: CASSVDPVIGNTIYF. For the CDR3, the DNA is TGTGCCAGCAGCGTAGACCCCGTAATTGGAAACACCATATATTTT.

The V call is TRBV10-3, the J call TRBJ2-4, with 8 bases that match TRBD2. The ends lost 5 bases at V and 1 base at J; junction bases unmatched: 1. The length of the CDR3 is 14 residues. Germline assignment: CDR1 ENHRY and CDR2 SYGVKD. The CDR3 DNA reads TGTGCCATCAGTCCTAGCGGGGCCAAAAACATTCAGTACTTC. It is translated as CAISPSGAKNIQYF.

The chain carries TRBV7-2 and TRBJ1-5, with 7 bases fitting TRBD1. CDR1 is SGHTA, CDR2 FQGNSA, per germline. This CDR3 is 14 amino acids long. Unmatched junction bases numbered 4, after V lost 4 bases and J lost 4 bases. The CDR3, as DNA: TGTGCCAGCAGCTCCCGGACAGGAAATCAGCCCCAGCATTTT. Protein: CASSSRTGNQPQHF.

This chain joins TRBV6-5 and TRBJ1-2; possible D gene TRBD1, 5 bases. V was pared by 5 bases and J by 3 bases, with 16 bases between. Germline loops: CDR1 MNHEY, CDR2 SVGAGI. The CDR3 totals 15 residues. The DNA for the CDR3 is TGTGCCAGCAGTCCTCAAAGGGGCGCAGACTATGGCTACACCTTC. It yields the protein CASSPQRGADYGYTF.

This rearrangement joins TRBV4-1 to TRBJ2-1; 10 positions agree with TRBD2. The germline CDR1 and CDR2 sequences are MGHRA and YSYEKL. V lost 0 bases and J lost 6; bases outside the gene matches: 5. This CDR3 is built from 16 residues. CDR3 sequence (DNA): TGCGCCAGCAGCCAAGACGCTAGCGGGAGTATCAATGAGCAGTTCTTC. This codes for CASSQDASGSINEQFF.

In its sample, this clone was seen once. This rearrangement joins TRBV25-1 to TRBJ2-1; D tentatively fits TRBD1 or TRBD2 (5 bases each). The CDR3 contains 16 residues. V was pared by 4 bases and J by 6 bases, with 19 bases between. Per the germline V gene, CDR1 is MGHDK and CDR2 is SYGVNS. Written as DNA, the CDR3 is TGTGCCAGCAGTGGCCCCTTCCAGGGAGAGGGCAATGAGCAGTTCTTC. Its protein product is CASSGPFQGEGNEQFF.

The chain combines TRBV28 with TRBJ1-2, with D hard to call. With 5 bases removed from V and 6 bases from J, the gap between germline ends came to 19 bases. This CDR3 is 15 amino acids long. Germline lookup yields CDR1 MDHEN and CDR2 SYDVKM. The CDR3 DNA reads as TGTGCCAGCAGTCTACCTTCGGGCGCACCCCATGGCTACACCTTC. This sequence encodes CASSLPSGAPHGYTF.

The chain joins TRBV7-9 to TRBJ2-4; 9 nucleotides match TRBD1. The germline V gene encodes CDR1 SEHNR and CDR2 FQNEAQ (reference sequence). V dropped 6 bases and J dropped 0; count of bases not matched to a gene: 9. The CDR3 loop spans 17 amino acids. DNA for the CDR3: TGTGCCAGCAGTTCGACAGACAGGGGGGTAGCCAAAAACATTCAGTACTTC. Its translation: CASSSTDRGVAKNIQYF.

A word on this clone: The sample contains more than one DNA sequence encoding this CDR3. This sequence joins TRBV11-2 and TRBJ2-3, with unresolved D. The germline CDR1 and CDR2 sequences are SGHAT and FQNNGV. The CDR3 sequence is 12 residues long. V was trimmed by 1 base and J by 3 bases, leaving 2 bases between them. CDR3 nucleotides: TGTGCCAGCAGCTTAGTGACAGATACGCAGTATTTT. This codes for CASSLVTDTQYF.

The CDR3 nucleotides are TGTGCCAGCAGCGTAGGACTAGAGGGTCAAGAGACCCAGTACTTC. Amino acids: CASSVGLEGQETQYF. The V call is TRBV9, the J call TRBJ2-5; possible D gene TRBD2, 6 bases. V was trimmed by 0 bases and J by 2 bases, leaving 11 bases between them. The CDR3 sequence is 15 residues long. Germline-derived CDR1 and CDR2 are SGDLS and YYNGEE.

This rearrangement joins TRBV6-1 to TRBJ2-1; D is unclear. V was trimmed by 7 bases and J by 2 bases, leaving 15 bases between them. Germline CDR1 is MNHNS and CDR2 is SASEGT. The CDR3 is 15 residues long. CDR3 bases: TGTGCCAGCATCGCGGCAGGTGGAACCTACAATGAGCAGTTCTTC. Protein: CASIAAGGTYNEQFF.

The gene calls are TRBV5-4 and TRBJ2-7; weak D call: TRBD2 (5 bases). Between the trimmed V and J ends, which lost 4 bases and 0 bases, there was a span of 14 bases. There are 15 residues in the CDR3. The germline V gene encodes CDR1 SGHNT and CDR2 YYREEE (reference sequence). DNA of the CDR3: TGTGCCAGCAGCCCCGGTGGAGGATTCTCCTACGAGCAGTACTTC. It translates to CASSPGGGFSYEQYF.

J is TRBJ2-2 and V is TRBV10-1; 8 bases match TRBD1. This CDR3 is built from 16 residues. The junction had 7 bases not matched to a gene; V was cut back by 5 bases and J by 2 bases. In germline, CDR1 is WNHNN, CDR2 SYGVQD (reference sequence). CDR3 residues: CASSRGQESNTGELFF. CDR3 coding DNA: TGCGCCAGCAGTAGGGGACAGGAGTCAAACACCGGGGAGCTGTTTTTT.

The sample holds one count of this clone. The chain carries TRBV7-3 and TRBJ1-1; no firm D call. V lost 2 bases and J 4 bases, leaving 11 bases between the germline ends. Germline CDR1 SGHTA, CDR2 FQGTGA. There are 14 residues in the CDR3. The CDR3 here is CASSLEYLGTEAFF. For the CDR3, the DNA is TGTGCCAGCAGCTTAGAGTACCTCGGCACTGAAGCTTTCTTT.

This chain uses TRBV19 with TRBJ2-1; 8 bases line up with TRBD1. Looked up from germline, CDR1 is LNHDA and CDR2 is SQIVND (reference sequence). V shed 9 bases, J shed 5 bases, and the junction held 3 bases outside the gene matches. The CDR3 contains 12 residues. The CDR3 sequence is CASRGLDNEQFF. Here the CDR3 DNA reads TGTGCCAGCAGGGGGCTTGACAATGAGCAGTTCTTC.

V and J are TRBV29-1 and TRBJ1-5, with 10 bases lining up with TRBD1. CDR1 SQVTM and CDR2 ANQGSEA come from the germline V gene. After removal of 6 bases from V and 6 bases from J, the junction contained 5 bases not matched to a gene. The CDR3 runs 13 residues. The CDR3 spells CSVTGGEGQPQHF. DNA for the CDR3: TGCAGCGTGACAGGGGGCGAGGGTCAGCCCCAGCATTTT.